This T cell receptor beta chain was captured in a study of T cells in Graves' hyperthyroidism and ophthalmopathy (dated by TCRdb to about 2019). In terms of the full investigation: Peripheral blood was collected at initial diagnosis, before any treatment. Prospective prediction of ophthalmopathy was tested in an independent validation cohort of approximately 18 hyperthyroidism patients and 15 to 17 patients who later progressed to ophthalmopathy. Thyroid tissue and blood T-cell repertoires from six Graves' hyperthyroidism patients were also compared in the study. To identify TCR V-J signatures that set the groups apart, the researchers used a discovery cohort of about a hundred patients, made up of fewer than 50 with Graves' ophthalmopathy and some 58 with stable Graves' hyperthyroidism. The 100 discovery patients were divided at random into training and test sets in a 7:3 ratio. After blood sampling, hyperthyroidism patients were treated with methimazole at a starting dose of 30 mg daily, and ophthalmopathy patients were treated with high-dose intravenous methylprednisolone. The paper reports TCR Vbeta CDR3 sequencing of roughly 140 peripheral blood samples: approximately 43 ophthalmopathy, roughly 80 hyperthyroidism and some 17 progressor patients. Results the study describes overall, beyond this receptor: Ophthalmopathy was separated from stable hyperthyroidism by a 13 V-J signature model, with approximately 86% sensitivity and roughly 84% specificity obtained in cross-validation and 80%/75% obtained in testing. During validation, the model predicted progression to ophthalmopathy a median of about 6.5 months ahead of onset, with roughly 65% sensitivity and roughly 75% specificity. No statistical method was used to fix the sample size in advance, and group allocation was not hidden from the investigators. Most expanded thyroid clonotypes (frequency above 0.001) were also found in blood, which suggests that blood repertoires may mirror thyroid immune responses.

V is pared back by 4 bases and J by 5 bases, with 10 bases lying between the germline termini. Per the germline V gene, SGDLS is the CDR1 and YYNGEE is the CDR2. The CDR3 runs 13 amino acids, cysteine and phenylalanine included. CDR3 DNA only is kept here, 39 bases in frame from base 1. As regards this clonotype: Its antigen is still unknown. No much larger clone is present one base from it, and per-base qualities are unavailable.

The TCR beta CDR3 regions were amplified from the RNA transcripts. A first-round RT-PCR of the TCR CDR3 used the HTBI primer set with the Qiagen OneStep RT-PCR kit. Libraries were constructed in a second round of multiplex PCR, after which size selection and purification were performed. Paired-end sequencing of the libraries was performed with 100 bp reads on an Illumina HiSeq2000. The paper's processing steps were these. Raw data were processed with SOAPnuke, discarding reads with adapters, uncalled bases, mean Phred below 15, or no exact constant-primer or identifier match. High-quality paired reads were merged with COPE v1.2.5, and unique nucleotide sequences were defined as clonotypes. MiTCR v1.1 was used to align the clonotypes against IMGT TRBV, TRBD and TRBJ reference segments. The analysis was restricted to V-J combinations with a frequency above 0.0001, which together covered 99% to 99.2% of the repertoires. A TCS score was defined as the ratio between F50 (clonal expansion) and ExV (chaos), using BLOSUM62-based TCRdist between CDR3 peptides within each V-J. Welch's t-statistics and random forest reduced fewer than 550 V-J features to 10 to 15, which were used in a naive Bayes classifier (R e1071). TCRdb's own reprocessing of the public reads used fastp at Q25 and MiXCR and kept productive beta chains. A single entry per CDR3 protein holds the most common genes and DNA from its merged rows. These V and J calls are TCRdb output, not the study's own analysis. Present in this sample are about 510,000 distinct CDR3 sequences, 11% to 15% of which were seen just once. Together, the top ten hold more than 11% of the sample.

Graves' hyperthyroidism was defined as stable when no progression to ophthalmopathy occurred over 18 months of follow-up. Hyperthyroidism patients were newly diagnosed, with disease duration under 2 months, and aged 18 to 65 years. Patients with uncontrolled infections, other autoimmune diseases, pregnancy or lactation were excluded. Diagnoses were established on the basis of clinical symptoms, serum thyroxine and TRAb, thyroid ultrasound, and orbital computed tomography. PBMCs were isolated from approximately 10 ml of fresh peripheral blood by Ficoll-Paque density gradient centrifugation. Trizol reagent was used to extract total RNA, and RNA quality was then checked on an Agilent 2100 Bioanalyzer.

The rearrangement joined TRBV9 to TRBJ2-1, with a weak D call of TRBD1 (5 bases match). The clonotype originates from a woman between 40 and 55 years old with Graves' hyperthyroidism. The material sequenced was blood. CDR3 protein: CASSSEGDNEQFF. The bases are TGTGCCAGCAGCTCTGAAGGGGACAATGAGCAGTTCTTC. This CDR3, with the reference TRBV9 and TRBJ2-1 proteins standing in past its ends, gives the full variable domain DSGVTQTPKHLITATGQRVTLRCSPRSGDLSVYWYQQSLDQGLQFLIQYYNGEERAKGNILERFSAQQFPDLHSELNLSSLELGDSALYFCASSSEGDNEQFFGPGTRLTVL.